This passage covers 10 T cell receptor beta chains from one sample sequenced in a study of CD8+CD57+ T cells in acquired aplastic anemia (dated by TCRdb to the late 2010s). Sequencing instrument: Illumina HiSeq 2000. Genomic DNA was used as template for profiling of TCR beta VDJ combinations and CDR3 sequences. TCRdb passed the public sequencing reads through fastp at Q25 and MiXCR, retaining productive beta sequences. Rows with one shared CDR3 protein collapse into an entry with the most common genes and DNA. For this sample the table gives just over 400,000 distinct CDR3 sequences, of which approximately 70% were detected only once. Under 5% of the sample is held by the ten biggest clonotypes. The sequenced sample was sorted CD4+, CD8+, or CD8+CD57+ T cells (not recorded which) from PBMCs. These receptors were taken from a human donor in good health, serving as a control.

The V gene is TRBV11-2, the J gene TRBJ2-7, with 10 bases aligning to TRBD1. Per germline, CDR1 SGHAT and CDR2 FQNNGV. J was trimmed by 2 bases and V by 2 bases; bases with no gene match: 6. The CDR3 totals 16 residues. The chain's CDR3 is CASSLRFGQGAYEQYF. CDR3 nucleotides: TGTGCCAGCAGCTTAAGGTTTGGACAGGGGGCCTACGAGCAGTACTTC.

The rearrangement links TRBV3-1 to TRBJ1-2, with 7 positions matching TRBD1. The germline CDR1 and CDR2 sequences are LGHDT and YNNKEL (reference sequence). The CDR3 is 19 residues long. Trimming removed 4 bases from V and 0 bases from J; junction bases left unmatched: 17. CDR3 amino acids: CASSPIPTGQSKSNYGYTF. DNA for the CDR3: TGTGCCAGCAGCCCAATTCCAACGGGACAGTCCAAATCTAACTATGGCTACACCTTC.

Concerning this clonotype: A read error is possible here, since a much larger clone lies one base away. This rearrangement joins TRBV7-2 to TRBJ2-2; D unclear. In germline, CDR1 is SGHTA, CDR2 FQGNSA. The CDR3 has 14 amino acids. CDR3 sequence: CTSSLGPNTEELFF. The CDR3 DNA follows: TGTACCAGCAGCTTAGGCCCGAACACCGAGGAGCTGTTTTTT.

The gene calls are TRBV7-6 and TRBJ2-5, with D uncertain. Trimming shortened V by 3 bases and J by 9 bases, and 20 bases separated the two germline ends. CDR3 length: 15 residues. The germline V gene encodes CDR1 SGHVS and CDR2 FNYEAQ. CDR3 protein: CASSLSPCTHEPQYF. The CDR3 coding sequence is TGTGCCAGCAGCTTGAGCCCGTGCACCCACGAGCCCCAGTACTTC.

The V and J genes are TRBV5-4 and TRBJ1-6, with D unclear. CDR3 length: 16 amino acids. Germline CDR1 is SGHNT and CDR2 is YYREEE (reference sequence). V shed 6 bases and J shed 7 bases, with 20 bases lying between them. The CDR3 bases are TGTGCCAGCACCCTAGAACAGTTGCATACGAATTCACCCCTCCACTTT. It yields the protein CASTLEQLHTNSPLHF.

Concerning this clonotype itself: At one end, the junction sequence differs from germline, possibly due to a read error. This sequence joins TRBV7-7 and TRBJ1-6; the D is unclear. The CDR3 consists of 15 residues. The V gene's germline CDR1 is SSHAT and CDR2 FNYEAQ (reference sequence). The DNA for the CDR3 is TGTGCTAGCATCACCCGGACCGGGGATAATCCGCCCCTCCACTTT. The encoded protein is CASITRTGDNPPLHF.

This clonotype was observed a handful of times. The genes are TRBV4-3 and TRBJ1-6; D might be TRBD1 (5 bases). V lost 4 bases to trimming and J lost 6 bases, with 10 bases between them. Germline CDR1 and CDR2: LGHNA and YSLEER. The CDR3 contains 14 residues. CDR3 in amino acids: CASSPGRANSPLHF. CDR3 in DNA: TGCGCCAGCAGCCCCGGCAGGGCTAATTCACCCCTCCACTTT.

A word on this clonotype: Germline is not matched at one junction end, which may reflect a read error. The chain is built from TRBV11-2 and TRBJ1-5; D uncertain. There are 14 residues in the CDR3. Germline V gives CDR1 SGHAT, CDR2 FQNNGV. The CDR3 is CATSSGGRNQPQHF. DNA of the CDR3: TGTGCCACCAGCTCGGGTGGTAGGAATCAGCCCCAGCATTTT.

This clonotype was found once. The rearrangement uses TRBV11-2 and TRBJ1-5, with no clear D. This CDR3 spans 14 amino acids. With 5 bases removed from V and 5 bases from J, the gap between germline ends came to 13 bases. Per germline, CDR1 SGHAT and CDR2 FQNNGV. Here the CDR3 reads CASSPLTDHQPQHF. The CDR3 DNA follows: TGTGCCAGCAGCCCGTTAACGGACCATCAGCCCCAGCATTTT.

J is TRBJ1-2 and V is TRBV29-1, with D uncertain. The CDR3 length is 15 residues. The germline V gene has CDR1 SQVTM and CDR2 ANQGSEA. Trimming shortened V by 1 base and J by 0 bases, and 12 bases separated the two germline ends. The CDR3 spells CSVEVEASANYGYTF. The CDR3 nucleotides are TGCAGCGTTGAAGTGGAGGCTTCAGCTAACTATGGCTACACCTTC.